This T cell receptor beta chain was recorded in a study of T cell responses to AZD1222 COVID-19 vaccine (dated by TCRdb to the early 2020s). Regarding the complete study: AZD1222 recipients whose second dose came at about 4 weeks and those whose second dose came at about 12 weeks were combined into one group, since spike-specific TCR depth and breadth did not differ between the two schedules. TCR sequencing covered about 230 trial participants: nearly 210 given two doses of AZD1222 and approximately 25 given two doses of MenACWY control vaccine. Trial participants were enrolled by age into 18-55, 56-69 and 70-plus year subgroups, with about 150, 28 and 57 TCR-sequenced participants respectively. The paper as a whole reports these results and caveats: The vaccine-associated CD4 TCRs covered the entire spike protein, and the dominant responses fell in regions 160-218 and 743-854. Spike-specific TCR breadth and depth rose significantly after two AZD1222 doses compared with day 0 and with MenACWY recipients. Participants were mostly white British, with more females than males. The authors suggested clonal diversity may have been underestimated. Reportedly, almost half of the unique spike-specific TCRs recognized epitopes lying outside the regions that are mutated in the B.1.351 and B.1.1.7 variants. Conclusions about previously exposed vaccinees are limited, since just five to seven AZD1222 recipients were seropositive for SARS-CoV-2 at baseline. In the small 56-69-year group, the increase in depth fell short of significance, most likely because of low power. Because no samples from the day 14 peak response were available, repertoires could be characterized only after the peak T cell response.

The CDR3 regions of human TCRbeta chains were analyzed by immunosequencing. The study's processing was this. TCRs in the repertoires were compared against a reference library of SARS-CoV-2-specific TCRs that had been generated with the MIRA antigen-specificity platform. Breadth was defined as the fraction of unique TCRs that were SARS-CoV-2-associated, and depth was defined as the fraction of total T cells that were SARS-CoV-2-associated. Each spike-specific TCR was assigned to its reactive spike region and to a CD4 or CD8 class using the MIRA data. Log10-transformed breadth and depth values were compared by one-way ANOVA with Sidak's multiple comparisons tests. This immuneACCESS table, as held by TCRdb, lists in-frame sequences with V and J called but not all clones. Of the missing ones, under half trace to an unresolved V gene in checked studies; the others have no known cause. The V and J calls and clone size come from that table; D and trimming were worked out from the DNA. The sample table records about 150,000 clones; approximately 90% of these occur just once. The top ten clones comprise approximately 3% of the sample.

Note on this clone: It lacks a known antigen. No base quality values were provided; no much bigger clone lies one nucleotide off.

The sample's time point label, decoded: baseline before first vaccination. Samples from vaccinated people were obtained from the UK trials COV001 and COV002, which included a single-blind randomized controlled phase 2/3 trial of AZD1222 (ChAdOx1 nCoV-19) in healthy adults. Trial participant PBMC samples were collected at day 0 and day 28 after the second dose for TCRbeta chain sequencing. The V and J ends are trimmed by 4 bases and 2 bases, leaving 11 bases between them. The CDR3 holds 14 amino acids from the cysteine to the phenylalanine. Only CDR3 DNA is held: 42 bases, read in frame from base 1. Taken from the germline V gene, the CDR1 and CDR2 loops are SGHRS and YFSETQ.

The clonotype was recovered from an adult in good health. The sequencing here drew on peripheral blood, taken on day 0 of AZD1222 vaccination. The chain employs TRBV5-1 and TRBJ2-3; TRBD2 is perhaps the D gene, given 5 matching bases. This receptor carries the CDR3 CASSLWRATDTQYF. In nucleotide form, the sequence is TGCGCCAGCAGCCTCTGGCGGGCCACAGATACGCAGTATTTT.